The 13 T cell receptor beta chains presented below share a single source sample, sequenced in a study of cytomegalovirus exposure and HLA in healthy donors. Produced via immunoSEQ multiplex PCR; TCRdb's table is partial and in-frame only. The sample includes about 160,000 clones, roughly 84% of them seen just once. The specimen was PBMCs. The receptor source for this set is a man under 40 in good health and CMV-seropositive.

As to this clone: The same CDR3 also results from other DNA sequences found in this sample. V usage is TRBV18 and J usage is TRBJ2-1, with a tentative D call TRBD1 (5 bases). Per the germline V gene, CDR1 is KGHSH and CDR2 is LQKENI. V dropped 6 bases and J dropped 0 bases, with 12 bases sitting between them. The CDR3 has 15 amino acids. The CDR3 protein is CASSPRGSSYNEQFF. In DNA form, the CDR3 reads TGTGCCAGCTCTCCAAGGGGCAGCTCCTACAATGAGCAGTTCTTC.

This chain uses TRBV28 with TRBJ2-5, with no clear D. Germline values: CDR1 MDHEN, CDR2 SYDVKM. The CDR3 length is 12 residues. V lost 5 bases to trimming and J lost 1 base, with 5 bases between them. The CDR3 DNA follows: TGTGCCAGCAGTCTTCCCCAAGAGACCCAGTACTTC. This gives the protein CASSLPQETQYF.

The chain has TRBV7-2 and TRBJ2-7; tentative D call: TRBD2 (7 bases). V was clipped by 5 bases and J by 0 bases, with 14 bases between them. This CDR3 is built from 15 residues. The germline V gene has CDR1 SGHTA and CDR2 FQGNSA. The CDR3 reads CASSRGGGSSYEQYF. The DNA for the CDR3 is TGTGCCAGCAGCCGAGGGGGGGGGAGCTCCTACGAGCAGTACTTC.

In DNA, the CDR3 is TGTGCCAGCAGTGAATACTCGAACAATGAGCAGTTCTTC. The encoded protein is CASSEYSNNEQFF. V and J are TRBV2 and TRBJ2-1; no reliable D call. V lost 2 bases and J lost 5, with 7 bases in between. The CDR3 is 13 residues long. The germline gives CDR1 SNHLY, CDR2 FYNNEI.

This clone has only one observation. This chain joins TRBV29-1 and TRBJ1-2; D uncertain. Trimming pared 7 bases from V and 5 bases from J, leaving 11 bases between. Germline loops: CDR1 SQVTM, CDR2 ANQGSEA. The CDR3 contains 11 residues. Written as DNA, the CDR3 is TGCAGCGCCCTCCAGAGGTATGGCTACACCTTC. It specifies CSALQRYGYTF.

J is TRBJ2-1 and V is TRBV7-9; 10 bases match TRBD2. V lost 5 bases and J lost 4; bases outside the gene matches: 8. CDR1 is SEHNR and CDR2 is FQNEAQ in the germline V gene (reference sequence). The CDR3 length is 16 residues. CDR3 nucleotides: TGTGCCAGCAGCCCTGCCGGACTAGCGGATTACAATGAGCAGTTCTTC. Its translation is CASSPAGLADYNEQFF.

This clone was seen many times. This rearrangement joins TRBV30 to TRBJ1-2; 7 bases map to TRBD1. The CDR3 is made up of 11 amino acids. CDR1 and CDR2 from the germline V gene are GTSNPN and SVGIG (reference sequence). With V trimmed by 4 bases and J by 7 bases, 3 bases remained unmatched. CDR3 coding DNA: TGTGCCTGGAACAGGGGCGGTGGCTACACCTTC. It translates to CAWNRGGGYTF.

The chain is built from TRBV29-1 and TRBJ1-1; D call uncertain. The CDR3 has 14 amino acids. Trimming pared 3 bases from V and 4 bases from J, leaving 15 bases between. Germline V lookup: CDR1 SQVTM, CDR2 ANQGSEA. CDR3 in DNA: TGCAGCGTTGACCCCGACTCCCTCGGCACTGAAGCTTTCTTT. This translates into CSVDPDSLGTEAFF. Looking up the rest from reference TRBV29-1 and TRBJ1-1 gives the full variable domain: SAVISQKPSRDICQRGTSLTIQCQVDSQVTMMFWYRQQPGQSLTLIATANQGSEATYESGFVIDKFPISRPNLTFSTLTVSNMSPEDSSIYLCSVDPDSLGTEAFFGQGTRLTVV.

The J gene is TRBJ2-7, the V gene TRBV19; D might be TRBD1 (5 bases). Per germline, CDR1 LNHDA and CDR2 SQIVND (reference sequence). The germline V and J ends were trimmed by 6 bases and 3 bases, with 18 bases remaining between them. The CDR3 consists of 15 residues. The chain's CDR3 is CASRDRGNSNYEQYF. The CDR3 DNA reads TGTGCCAGTAGAGACAGAGGAAATTCCAACTACGAGCAGTACTTC.

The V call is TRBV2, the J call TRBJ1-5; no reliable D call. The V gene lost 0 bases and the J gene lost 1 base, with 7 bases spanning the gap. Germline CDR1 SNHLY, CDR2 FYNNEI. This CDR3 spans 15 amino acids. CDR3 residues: CASSEALASNQPQHF. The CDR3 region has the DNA TGTGCCAGCAGTGAAGCGCTGGCAAGCAATCAGCCCCAGCATTTT.

The CDR3 bases are TGTGCCAGCAGCTTGGTGGTGGAGATAGGAAACTATGGCTACACCTTC. It is translated as CASSLVVEIGNYGYTF. The gene calls are TRBV5-6 and TRBJ1-2; no clear D gene. Trimming took 0 bases from V and 2 from J, leaving 14 bases between them. The CDR3 has 16 amino acids. CDR1 and CDR2 (germline): SGHDT, YYEEEE.

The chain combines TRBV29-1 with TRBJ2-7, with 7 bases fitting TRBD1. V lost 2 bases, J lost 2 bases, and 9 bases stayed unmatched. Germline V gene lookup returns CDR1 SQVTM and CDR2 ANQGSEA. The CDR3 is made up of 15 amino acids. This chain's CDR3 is CSVELDRVPPYEQYF. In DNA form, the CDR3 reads TGCAGCGTTGAACTAGACAGGGTCCCCCCCTACGAGCAGTACTTC.

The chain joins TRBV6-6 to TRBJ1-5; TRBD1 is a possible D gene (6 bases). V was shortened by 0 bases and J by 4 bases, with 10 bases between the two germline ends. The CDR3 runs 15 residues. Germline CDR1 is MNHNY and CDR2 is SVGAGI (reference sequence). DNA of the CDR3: TGTGCCAGCAGTTACTCGTCAGGGGCAAATCAGCCCCAGCATTTT. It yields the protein CASSYSSGANQPQHF.